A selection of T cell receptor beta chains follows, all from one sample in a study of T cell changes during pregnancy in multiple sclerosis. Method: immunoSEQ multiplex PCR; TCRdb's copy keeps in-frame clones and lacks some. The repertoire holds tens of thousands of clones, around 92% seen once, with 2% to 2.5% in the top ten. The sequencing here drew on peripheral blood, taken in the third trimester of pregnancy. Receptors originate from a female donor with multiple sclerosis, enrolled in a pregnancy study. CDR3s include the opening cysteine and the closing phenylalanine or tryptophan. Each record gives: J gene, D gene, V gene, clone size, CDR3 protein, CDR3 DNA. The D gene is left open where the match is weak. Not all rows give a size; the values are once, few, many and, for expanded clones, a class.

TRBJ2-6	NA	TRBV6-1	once	CASSEYFQAGANVLTF	TGTGCCAGCAGTGAGTACTTTCAGGCTGGGGCCAACGTCCTGACTTTC
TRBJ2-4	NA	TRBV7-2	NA	CASSSTVQNIQYF	TGTGCCAGCAGCTCCACGGTCCAAAACATTCAGTACTTC
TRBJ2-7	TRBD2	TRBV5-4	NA	CASSLGRTSDEQYF	TGTGCCAGCAGCTTGGGTAGGACTAGCGACGAGCAGTACTTC
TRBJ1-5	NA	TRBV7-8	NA	CASSLAPGQPQHF	TGTGCCAGCAGCTTAGCCCCCGGTCAGCCCCAGCATTTT
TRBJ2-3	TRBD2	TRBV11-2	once	CASTPVWEGGLTDTQYF	TGTGCCAGCACCCCTGTCTGGGAGGGAGGCCTCACAGATACGCAGTATTTT
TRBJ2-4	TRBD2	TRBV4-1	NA	CASSQFLTSGNIQYF	TGCGCCAGCAGCCAATTTCTTACTAGCGGAAACATTCAGTACTTC
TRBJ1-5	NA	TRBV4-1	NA	CASSQEWVRGNQPQHF	TGCGCCAGCAGCCAAGAATGGGTCAGGGGTAATCAGCCCCAGCATTTT
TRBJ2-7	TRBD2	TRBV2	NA	CAQSGGWDAEQYF	TGTGCCCAAAGCGGGGGGTGGGACGCCGAGCAGTACTTC
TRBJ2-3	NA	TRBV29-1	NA	CSVHLAGLDTQYF	TGCAGCGTCCACCTGGCGGGGCTGGATACGCAGTATTTT
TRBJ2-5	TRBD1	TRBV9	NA	CASSPGDRDSQETQYF	TGTGCCAGCAGCCCCGGTGACAGGGACAGCCAAGAGACCCAGTACTTC
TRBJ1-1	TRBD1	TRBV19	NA	CASKRDRGGTEAFF	TGTGCCAGTAAGCGTGACAGGGGTGGAACTGAAGCTTTCTTT
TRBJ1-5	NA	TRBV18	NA	CASSPSELYSNQPQHF	TGTGCCAGCTCACCGTCCGAGCTGTATAGCAATCAGCCCCAGCATTTT
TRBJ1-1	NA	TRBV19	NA	CASSKGGGNTEAFF	TGTGCCAGTAGTAAGGGCGGGGGTAACACTGAAGCTTTCTTT
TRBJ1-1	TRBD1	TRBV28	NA	CASRVGDRMNTEAFF	TGTGCCAGCAGGGTAGGGGACAGGATGAACACTGAAGCTTTCTTT